Each of the 26 T cell receptor beta chains below was sequenced from the same sample in a study of blood T cell repertoires in COVID-19. The data were produced by immunoSEQ multiplex PCR, yet TCRdb's version contains in-frame clones alone and is incomplete. The sample consists of about 480,000 clones, roughly 87% of them appearing once. Specimen: PBMCs or T cells enriched from blood (not recorded which). The receptors originated from a woman younger than 35 with acute COVID-19.

This chain's CDR3 is CASSPSGGALETQYF. The CDR3 DNA sequence: TGTGCCAGCAGCCCCAGCGGGGGGGCCTTAGAGACCCAGTACTTC. The rearrangement uses TRBV5-4 and TRBJ2-5; 10 nucleotides line up with TRBD2. The J segment lost 4 bases and the V segment lost 4 bases, leaving 7 bases of the junction unmatched. Per germline, CDR1 SGHNT and CDR2 YYREEE (reference sequence). The CDR3 has 15 amino acids.

The rearrangement joins TRBV19 to TRBJ2-1; the match to TRBD2 covers 8 bases. This CDR3 has 16 amino acids. The V segment lost 6 bases and the J segment 5 bases; nucleotides outside the gene matches: 12. CDR1 and CDR2 from the germline V gene are LNHDA and SQIVND (reference sequence). The CDR3 DNA reads TGTGCCAGTAGATTGTCGTCTGGACTAGCAAACAATGAGCAGTTCTTC. This encodes CASRLSSGLANNEQFF. Supplemented by reference TRBV19 and TRBJ2-1, the full variable domain reads DGGITQSPKYLFRKEGQNVTLSCEQNLNHDAMYWYRQDPGQGLRLIYYSQIVNDFQKGDIAEGYSVSREKKESFPLTVTSAQKNPTAFYLCASRLSSGLANNEQFFGPGTRLTVL.

The chain combines TRBV4-1 with TRBJ2-2, with 10 bases that match TRBD2. Unmatched junction bases numbered 11, after V lost 1 base and J lost 6 bases. The germline V gene has CDR1 MGHRA and CDR2 YSYEKL. This CDR3 region has 18 residues. In DNA, the CDR3 is TGCGCCAGCAGCCAAGGCCCCCTACTAGCGGGAAGGTCCGGGGAGCTGTTTTTT. Its translation is CASSQGPLLAGRSGELFF.

A remark on this clone: The sample holds other DNA sequences that translate to the same CDR3. The V call is TRBV7-9, the J call TRBJ2-7; 7 nucleotides agree with TRBD1. The ends lost 4 bases at V and 1 base at J; junction bases unmatched: 1. Germline CDR1 reads SEHNR; CDR2 reads FQNEAQ (reference sequence). The CDR3 totals 13 residues. As DNA, the CDR3 is TGTGCCAGCAGCTCGACAGGGTCCTACGAGCAGTACTTC. Translated, it gives CASSSTGSYEQYF. Looking up the rest from reference TRBV7-9 and TRBJ2-7 gives the full variable domain: DTGVSQNPRHKITKRGQNVTFRCDPISEHNRLYWYRQTLGQGPEFLTYFQNEAQLEKSRLLSDRFSAERPKGSFSTLEIQRTEQGDSAMYLCASSSTGSYEQYFGPGTRLTVT.

This rearrangement joins TRBV7-9 to TRBJ2-1; the match to TRBD2 covers 7 bases. The J segment lost 7 bases and the V segment lost 5 bases, leaving 5 bases of the junction unmatched. Germline lookup yields CDR1 SEHNR and CDR2 FQNEAQ (reference sequence). The CDR3 spans 13 residues. The CDR3 sequence is CASSLGTNNEQFF. CDR3 DNA sequence: TGTGCCAGCAGCCTCGGGACTAATAATGAGCAGTTCTTC.

CDR3 in amino acids: CASSQDTGLYEQYF. CDR3 nucleotides: TGCGCCAGCAGCCAAGATACGGGACTATACGAGCAGTACTTC. V usage is TRBV4-3 and J usage is TRBJ2-7; TRBD2 matches 7 bases. The CDR3 extends over 14 amino acids. Germline V gives CDR1 LGHNA, CDR2 YSLEER. V lost 0 bases to trimming and J lost 4 bases; unmatched junction nucleotides: 3.

The chain combines TRBV7-2 with TRBJ1-5; D not resolved. Trimming took 3 bases from V and 0 from J, leaving 6 bases between them. Germline-derived CDR1 and CDR2 are SGHTA and FQGNSA. This CDR3 contains 14 residues. The CDR3 nucleotides are TGTGCCAGCAGCTTGAGGTTTAGCAATCAGCCCCAGCATTTT. Translating it yields CASSLRFSNQPQHF.

This clone was seen only once. The chain uses TRBV7-8 and TRBJ2-7; D call uncertain. Trimming removed 0 bases at V and 12 bases at J, with 12 bases between. The CDR3 runs to 12 residues. Germline loops: CDR1 SGHVS, CDR2 FQNEAQ. The CDR3 bases are TGTGCCAGCAGCTTAGCTGGGTCTAGTTTGTACTTC. Protein: CASSLAGSSLYF.

V and J are TRBV18 and TRBJ2-1; the match to TRBD2 covers 13 bases. The germline V gene has CDR1 KGHSH and CDR2 LQKENI. CDR3 length: 16 residues. Trimming removed 4 bases from V and 6 bases from J; junction bases left unmatched: 6. In DNA form, the CDR3 reads TGTGCCAGCTCACGCACAACTAGCGGGGGGGCCAATGAGCAGTTCTTC. It is translated as CASSRTTSGGANEQFF.

This clone was observed once. Germline and junction disagree at one end, which may indicate a read error. V and J are TRBV7-9 and TRBJ1-1; no clear D gene. The CDR3 covers 15 residues. The V gene's germline CDR1 is SEHNR and CDR2 FQNEAQ (reference sequence). The CDR3 loop reads CASTSGRDLNAEAFF. DNA for the CDR3: TGTGCCAGCACCTCGGGGAGGGATTTGAACGCTGAAGCTTTCTTT.

The chain employs TRBV6-6 and TRBJ1-5, with a tentative D call TRBD1 (6 bases). The germline V and J ends were trimmed by 2 bases and 7 bases, with 12 bases remaining between them. The CDR3 length is 14 residues. Germline V CDR1 and CDR2: MNHNY, SVGAGI (reference sequence). The CDR3 here is CASSYKQGHQPQHF. Here the CDR3 DNA reads TGTGCCAGCAGTTACAAACAGGGTCACCAGCCCCAGCATTTT.

This chain connects TRBV28 to TRBJ1-3; no firm D call. Germline V gene data show CDR1 as MDHEN and CDR2 as SYDVKM. Between the trimmed V and J ends, which lost 6 bases and 4 bases, there was a span of 13 bases. The CDR3 loop spans 14 amino acids. In DNA form, the CDR3 reads TGTGCCAGCAGCCTACCCGATTACGGAAACACCATATATTTT. Translation: CASSLPDYGNTIYF.

The rearrangement joins TRBV12-3 or TRBV12-4 to TRBJ2-2, with D unclear. V was shortened by 5 bases and J by 7 bases, with 8 bases between the two germline ends. The CDR3 is made up of 12 amino acids. The CDR3 loop is CASSPRGGELFF. The CDR3, as DNA: TGTGCCAGCAGTCCACGCGGCGGGGAGCTGTTTTTT.

This chain's CDR3 is CASSRHNTEAFF. DNA for the CDR3: TGTGCCAGCAGTCGACATAACACTGAAGCTTTCTTT. The rearrangement links TRBV6-2 or TRBV6-3 to TRBJ1-1; D unclear. Trimming took 5 bases from V and 2 from J, leaving 6 bases between them. The CDR3 sequence is 12 residues long. Germline V gene data show CDR1 as MNHEY and CDR2 as SVGEGT.

The V gene is TRBV6-1, the J gene TRBJ1-1; D might be TRBD1 (5 bases). The CDR3 runs to 14 residues. The V end lost 2 bases, the J end lost 4 bases, and 11 bases lay between the germline ends. Germline CDR1 is MNHNS and CDR2 is SASEGT. The CDR3 loop is CASSERQGFTEAFF. CDR3 DNA: TGTGCCAGCAGTGAACGTCAGGGATTCACTGAAGCTTTCTTT.

This chain links TRBV6-5 with TRBJ1-5, with 9 nucleotides matching TRBD1. The CDR3 totals 15 residues. With V trimmed by 6 bases and J by 0 bases, 3 bases remained unmatched. Looked up from germline, CDR1 is MNHEY and CDR2 is SVGAGI. This CDR3 is CASSLGQGSNQPQHF. In nucleotides, the CDR3 is TGTGCCAGCAGCCTGGGACAGGGTAGCAATCAGCCCCAGCATTTT.

The chain is built from TRBV5-1 and TRBJ2-7, with TRBD1 identical over 7 bases. After removal of 4 bases from V and 1 base from J, the junction contained 5 bases not matched to a gene. This CDR3 is built from 14 residues. CDR1 and CDR2 (germline): SGHRS, YFSETQ. In DNA form, the CDR3 reads TGCGCCAGCAGCCTGTCGACAGGGTCCTACGAGCAGTACTTC. Its protein is CASSLSTGSYEQYF.

This chain connects TRBV19 to TRBJ1-2; a weak D match, TRBD1 (6 bases). Deletions cut 8 bases from V and 3 bases from J, with 25 bases between. Germline CDR1 LNHDA, CDR2 SQIVND (reference sequence). The CDR3 runs to 17 residues. CDR3 sequence (DNA): TGTGCCAGTCAGGGGCGGTCGAGCCCCTCGGTTCACTATGGCTACACCTTC. It specifies CASQGRSSPSVHYGYTF.

This chain links TRBV30 with TRBJ1-5; D is unresolved. CDR3 length: 14 residues. The germline V gene has CDR1 GTSNPN and CDR2 SVGIG (reference sequence). Trimming took off 3 bases at V and 3 bases at J, with 12 bases between the two ends. The CDR3 spells CAWRRGGVNQPQHF. As DNA, the CDR3 is TGTGCCTGGAGACGAGGCGGTGTCAATCAGCCCCAGCATTTT.

The chain uses TRBV14 and TRBJ2-3, with D perhaps matching TRBD2 (5 bases). The V gene's germline CDR1 is SGHDN and CDR2 FVKESK. V lost 1 base and J 4 bases, leaving 9 bases between the germline ends. CDR3 length: 14 amino acids. For the CDR3, the DNA is TGTGCCAGCAGCCAAGTGTACGGGGCAGATACGCAGTATTTT. Its protein is CASSQVYGADTQYF.

The chain carries TRBV6-5 and TRBJ1-1; 8 nucleotides align to TRBD1. V shed 6 bases, J shed 7 bases, and the junction held 4 bases outside the gene matches. Germline V gene sequence: CDR1 MNHEY, CDR2 SVGAGI. The CDR3 sequence is 12 residues long. CDR3 protein: CASSDRGVEAFF. As DNA, the CDR3 is TGTGCCAGCAGCGACAGGGGCGTTGAAGCTTTCTTT.

This chain joins TRBV7-2 and TRBJ2-3, with 8 bases identical to TRBD2. The CDR3 totals 15 residues. The germline gives CDR1 SGHTA, CDR2 FQGNSA. J gave up 4 bases and V 5 bases, and 8 bases lay outside the gene matches. Written as DNA, the CDR3 is TGTGCCAGCAGCCAATGGACTAGCTACGCAGATACGCAGTATTTT. Residues: CASSQWTSYADTQYF.

V and J are TRBV5-1 and TRBJ2-1; 7 bases fit TRBD2. The trim removed 1 base at V and 5 bases at J, leaving 6 bases unmatched. The CDR3 runs to 15 residues. Germline V gene lookup returns CDR1 SGHRS and CDR2 YFSETQ. CDR3 region: CASSLRWGGNNEQFF. The CDR3, as DNA: TGCGCCAGCAGCTTGCGGTGGGGGGGTAACAATGAGCAGTTCTTC.

This chain joins TRBV5-1 and TRBJ1-1; D is perhaps TRBD1 (5 bases). Looked up from germline, CDR1 is SGHRS and CDR2 is YFSETQ. There are 14 residues in the CDR3. Between the trimmed V and J ends, which lost 9 bases and 4 bases, there was a span of 19 bases. CDR3 DNA: TGCGCCACCTCTGACAGCGCGCGGGGCACTGAAGCTTTCTTT. Protein: CATSDSARGTEAFF.

The chain couples TRBV12-3 or TRBV12-4 to TRBJ2-5; tentative D call: TRBD2 (5 bases). V was shortened by 7 bases and J by 3 bases, with 6 bases between the two germline ends. The CDR3 has 11 residues. The CDR3 region has the DNA TGTGCCAGCAAGAGGGAAGAGACCCAGTACTTC. Translation gives CASKREETQYF.

This chain uses TRBV19 with TRBJ1-2, with D uncertain. Germline values: CDR1 LNHDA, CDR2 SQIVND (reference sequence). The germline V and J ends were trimmed by 5 bases and 7 bases, with 17 bases remaining between them. The CDR3 has 14 residues. CDR3 amino acids: CASSSLQRRRGYTF. The CDR3 DNA sequence: TGTGCCAGTAGTTCCCTCCAAAGGCGGCGTGGCTACACCTTC.